Reported below is one T cell receptor (beta chain). The V end lost 4 bases, the J end lost 5 bases, and 9 bases lay between the germline ends. The CDR3 runs to 13 residues. From germline, CDR1 is SGHRS and CDR2 YFSETQ. Sequencing used immunoSEQ multiplex PCR; TCRdb keeps in-frame clones, though not all of them. The repertoire holds about 50,000 clones, with more than 85% as singletons. The chain uses TRBV5-1 and TRBJ2-2; D remains unclear. Material: PBMCs. This receptor was identified in a man in his forties with rheumatoid arthritis. CDR3 amino acids: CASSRWETGELFF. The DNA of the CDR3 is TGCGCCAGCAGCCGGTGGGAAACCGGGGAGCTGTTTTTT.